The clone carrying this T cell receptor beta chain was counted only a few times. Its antigen is currently unknown. The data were obtained in a study of T cells after yellow fever vaccination. At the level of the study: In the case of low-cell-number fractions, SMART-Seq v4 Ultra Low Input was used for preparation.

Production of TCR cDNA was by 5'RACE template switching, which also added a universal primer site and UMIs. One entry per CDR3 protein results from TCRdb running MiXCR on the 5' RACE reads. Of a few hundred thousand distinct CDR3 sequences listed, over 15% were seen once; the top ten hold 14%. Germline-derived CDR1 and CDR2 are SGHTA and FQGNSA. V shed 4 bases and J shed 0 bases, with 6 bases lying between them. This CDR3 comprises 14 residues. Study-wide findings and caveats: Detected again after the booster were most primary-vaccination clones, at 95% to 97% CD4 and approximately 87% CD8. A secondary response was less intense yet reached its peak sooner, at day 5 versus 15.

The V call is TRBV7-2, the J call TRBJ2-2; no clear D gene. This clonotype was obtained from a man younger than 40 who received the YFV17D yellow fever vaccine. This specimen was PBMCs, taken 15 days after the yellow fever booster vaccination. The CDR3 reads CASSSAANTGELFF. The CDR3, as DNA: TGTGCCAGCAGCTCGGCGGCGAACACCGGGGAGCTGTTTTTT.